This TCR beta chain was found in a study of OX40 agonist ivuxolimab in advanced cancers. Findings and caveats of the study: The work left the antigen specificity of expanded peripheral T cells undetermined.

Autoimmune disease history or systemic immunosuppression disqualified patients. Some clones are missing from TCRdb's copy, which holds only in-frame ones; the method was immunoSEQ multiplex PCR. The sample includes approximately 84,000 clones, around 86% of them seen just once. Worth noting for this clone: The antigen is not known.

CDR1 SGHTA and CDR2 FQGNSA come from the germline V gene. The CDR3 sequence is 15 residues long. Deletions cut 2 bases from V and 2 bases from J, with 13 bases between. The clonotype comes from an adult with an advanced solid tumor such as melanoma, head and neck, liver or kidney cancer. The source was CD4+ or CD8+ T cells sorted from blood, collected in a trial of the OX40 agonist ivuxolimab. The chain combines TRBV7-2 with TRBJ2-7, with D possibly matching TRBD2 (6 bases). CDR3 in amino acids: CASSLLIADTYEQYF. For the CDR3, the DNA is TGTGCCAGCAGCTTATTAATAGCGGATACCTACGAGCAGTACTTC.